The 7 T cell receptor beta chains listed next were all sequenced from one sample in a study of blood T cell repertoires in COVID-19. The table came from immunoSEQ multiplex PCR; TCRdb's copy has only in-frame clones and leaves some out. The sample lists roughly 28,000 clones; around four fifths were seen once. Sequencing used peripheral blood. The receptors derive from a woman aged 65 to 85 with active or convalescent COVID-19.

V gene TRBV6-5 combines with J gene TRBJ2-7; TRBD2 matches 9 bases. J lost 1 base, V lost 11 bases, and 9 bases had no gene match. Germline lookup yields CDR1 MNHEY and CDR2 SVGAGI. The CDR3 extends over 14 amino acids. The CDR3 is CAAGSGSWSYEQYF. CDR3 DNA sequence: TGTGCCGCCGGTAGCGGGAGTTGGTCCTACGAGCAGTACTTC.

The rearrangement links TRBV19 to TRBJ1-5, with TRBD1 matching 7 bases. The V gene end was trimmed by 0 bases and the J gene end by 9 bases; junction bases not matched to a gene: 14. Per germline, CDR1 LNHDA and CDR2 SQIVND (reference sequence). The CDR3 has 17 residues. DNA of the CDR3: TGTGCCAGTAGTATAGATCTTGAGACAGGGAGAAGATGGCCCCAGCATTTT. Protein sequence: CASSIDLETGRRWPQHF.

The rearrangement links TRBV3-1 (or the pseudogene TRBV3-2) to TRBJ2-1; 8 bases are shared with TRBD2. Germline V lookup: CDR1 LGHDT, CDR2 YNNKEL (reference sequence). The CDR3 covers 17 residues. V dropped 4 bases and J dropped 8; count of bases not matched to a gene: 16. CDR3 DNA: TGTGCCAGCAGCCTGAGGGGGGATAGCGGGACGAGGGATGAGCAGTTCTTC. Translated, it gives CASSLRGDSGTRDEQFF.

The CDR3 DNA follows: TGCGCCAGCAGCCAAGATTGGCCTAGCGGGAGGATGGGGCAGTTCTTC. Translation gives CASSQDWPSGRMGQFF. The genes are TRBV4-3 and TRBJ2-1, with TRBD2 matching 11 bases. V was clipped by 0 bases and J by 12 bases; unmatched bases: 10. Germline V gene lookup returns CDR1 LGHNA and CDR2 YSLEER. This CDR3 is built from 16 residues.

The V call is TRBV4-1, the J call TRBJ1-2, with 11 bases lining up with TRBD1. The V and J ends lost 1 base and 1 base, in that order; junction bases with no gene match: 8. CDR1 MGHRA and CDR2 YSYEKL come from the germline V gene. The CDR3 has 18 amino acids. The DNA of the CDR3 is TGCGCCAGCAGCCAAGGGATGGGACAGGGGGTTCTTAACTATGGCTACACCTTC. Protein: CASSQGMGQGVLNYGYTF.

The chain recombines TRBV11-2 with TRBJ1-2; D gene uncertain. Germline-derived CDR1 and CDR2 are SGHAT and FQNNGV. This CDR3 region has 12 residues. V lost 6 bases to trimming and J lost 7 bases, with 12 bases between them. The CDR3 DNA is TGTGCCAGCAGTTCATCCGGGGTTGGCTACACCTTC. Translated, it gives CASSSSGVGYTF.

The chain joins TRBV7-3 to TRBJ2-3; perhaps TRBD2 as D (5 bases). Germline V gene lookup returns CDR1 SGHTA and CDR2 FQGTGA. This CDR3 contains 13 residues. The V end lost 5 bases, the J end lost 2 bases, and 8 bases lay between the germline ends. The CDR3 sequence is CASSPDYTDTQYF. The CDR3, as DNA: TGTGCCAGCAGCCCAGACTACACAGATACGCAGTATTTT.